A selection of T cell receptor beta chains follows, all from one sample in a study of cytomegalovirus exposure and HLA in healthy donors. Sequencing used immunoSEQ multiplex PCR; TCRdb keeps in-frame clones, though not all of them. The data hold roughly 100,000 clones, with about 95% observed a single time. Material: PBMCs. The source of these receptors is a woman between 18 and 29 years old in good health and CMV-seronegative. CDR3s include the opening cysteine and the closing phenylalanine or tryptophan. Fields, in order: clone size, D gene, J gene, V gene, CDR3 DNA, CDR3 protein. D genes are given only for firm matches. Clone size is shown for a subset of rows, as once, few, many or a class of expanded clone.

>-|-|TRBJ1-2|TRBV5-6
TGTGCCAGCAGCTTGGCCTCTGGCTACACCTTC
CASSLASGYTF
>-|-|TRBJ2-7|TRBV5-1
TGCGCCAGCAGCTTGGAACGGTACGAGCAGTACTTC
CASSLERYEQYF
>-|TRBD1|TRBJ1-4|TRBV4-1
TGCGCCAGCAGCCAAGGACAGGGAGGAGTCGAAAAACTGTTTTTT
CASSQGQGGVEKLFF
>-|TRBD1|TRBJ1-4|TRBV7-2
TGTGCCAGCAGCTCTACCCGGGGACAGGGAAACGAAAAACTGTTTTTT
CASSSTRGQGNEKLFF
>once|TRBD1|TRBJ1-5|TRBV5-4
TGTGCCAGCAGCTTGGGGGGACAGGCAGGTTTGGGTCAGCCCCAGCATTTT
CASSLGGQAGLGQPQHF
>-|TRBD1|TRBJ1-3|TRBV7-2
TGTGCCAGCAGCCTTACACAGGGGGCTGGAAACACCATATATTTT
CASSLTQGAGNTIYF
>-|TRBD1|TRBJ1-2|TRBV5-4
TGTGCCAGCAGCCCCGGACAGGGAGGGGATGGCTACACCTTC
CASSPGQGGDGYTF
>-|-|TRBJ1-1|TRBV2
TGTGCCAGCACCTCGGACAGAAACACTGAAGCTTTCTTT
CASTSDRNTEAFF
>few|-|TRBJ2-1|TRBV18
TGTGCCAGCTCACCGCAGGGTGATGAGCAGTTCTTC
CASSPQGDEQFF
>-|TRBD1|TRBJ1-2|TRBV27
TGTGCCAGCAGTTCCTCCGGGACAGGGGGGTGGGCTAACTATGGCTACACCTTC
CASSSSGTGGWANYGYTF
>-|-|TRBJ2-5|TRBV6-6
TGTGCCAGCAGTTACTCGGAGGGAACGCAAGAGACCCAGTACTTC
CASSYSEGTQETQYF
>-|TRBD1|TRBJ1-2|TRBV11-2
TGTGCCAGCAGCTTAGGGGGGACAGCGCCGGGCGGCTACACCTTC
CASSLGGTAPGGYTF